One and the same sample provided the 29 T cell receptor beta chains below, sequenced in a study of blood T cell repertoires in COVID-19. Generated by immunoSEQ multiplex PCR, the TCRdb table keeps only in-frame clones and is missing some. The sample includes approximately 180,000 clones, approximately 83% seen only once; the top ten take approximately 11%. The sequencing sample was made of peripheral blood. These receptors were collected from a human donor with active or convalescent COVID-19. The donor label of this sample is uncertain.

V usage is TRBV28 and J usage is TRBJ2-7; TRBD2 agrees at 7 bases. Unmatched junction bases numbered 7, after V lost 7 bases and J lost 1 base. The CDR3 has 14 residues. Germline-derived CDR1 and CDR2 are MDHEN and SYDVKM. The CDR3, as DNA: TGTGCCAGCAAAAAGAGCGGGGCTTCCTACGAGCAGTACTTC. It translates to CASKKSGASYEQYF. Looking up the rest from reference TRBV28 and TRBJ2-7 gives the full variable domain: DVKVTQSSRYLVKRTGEKVFLECVQDMDHENMFWYRQDPGLGLRLIYFSYDVKMKEKGDIPEGYSVSREKKERFSLILESASTNQTSMYLCASKKSGASYEQYFGPGTRLTVT.

This sequence joins TRBV7-6 and TRBJ1-3; unclear D gene. Per the germline V gene, CDR1 is SGHVS and CDR2 is FNYEAQ. The CDR3 covers 17 residues. V was cut by 0 bases and J by 0 bases, with 12 bases left in between. In DNA, the CDR3 is TGTGCCAGCAGCTTAGCGTACCCAATTAGCTCTGGAAACACCATATATTTT. It yields the protein CASSLAYPISSGNTIYF. Combining the CDR3 with reference TRBV7-6 and TRBJ1-3 gives the whole variable domain GAGVSQSPRYKVTKRGQDVALRCDPISGHVSLYWYRQALGQGPEFLTYFNYEAQQDKSGLPNDRFSAERPEGSISTLTIQRTEQRDSAMYRCASSLAYPISSGNTIYFGEGSWLTVV.

The chain couples TRBV19 to TRBJ2-3; D may be TRBD2 (5 bases). The V end lost 5 bases, the J end lost 6 bases, and 24 bases lay between the germline ends. The CDR3 spans 17 residues. Germline-derived CDR1 and CDR2 are LNHDA and SQIVND (reference sequence). The CDR3 sequence: CASSPRVSRLPGDTQYF. The CDR3, as DNA: TGTGCCAGTAGTCCCCGTGTCTCGCGTCTCCCGGGGGATACGCAGTATTTT.

This chain links TRBV19 with TRBJ2-1; 15 bases agree with TRBD2. Germline V lookup: CDR1 LNHDA, CDR2 SQIVND (reference sequence). The CDR3 has 15 amino acids. Trimming cost V 7 bases and J 7 bases; bases outside gene matches: 5. Here the CDR3 reads CASTPGTSGRNEQFF. In DNA, the CDR3 is TGTGCCAGTACCCCCGGGACTAGCGGGAGGAATGAGCAGTTCTTC.

The chain recombines TRBV5-1 with TRBJ2-2, with TRBD2 as a possible D gene (5 bases). Germline assignment: CDR1 SGHRS and CDR2 YFSETQ. This CDR3 is built from 16 residues. V lost 5 bases, J lost 6 bases, and 20 bases lay in between. The CDR3, as DNA: TGCGCCAGCAGTCCGCGGGCAGAGTCCTCGGCCGGGGAGCTGTTTTTT. Its protein is CASSPRAESSAGELFF.

The chain carries TRBV7-8 and TRBJ2-3; the match to TRBD1 covers 8 bases. The germline V gene encodes CDR1 SGHVS and CDR2 FQNEAQ. CDR3 length: 15 amino acids. Trimming took 5 bases from V and 9 from J; bases not matched to a gene: 13. CDR3 sequence reads: CASSKGQGLGRTQYF. The CDR3 DNA follows: TGTGCCAGCAGCAAAGGACAGGGCCTCGGACGAACGCAGTATTTT.

The chain links TRBV7-2 to TRBJ2-3; 9 bases match TRBD2. The CDR3 contains 14 residues. V gave up 6 bases and J gave up 4 bases; unmatched junction bases: 5. The germline V gene encodes CDR1 SGHTA and CDR2 FQGNSA. CDR3 loop: CASSPRGGPDTQYF. The CDR3 DNA reads as TGTGCCAGCAGTCCGCGGGGGGGCCCAGATACGCAGTATTTT.

With respect to this clone: Other nucleotide sequences in the sample specify the same CDR3. The CDR3 DNA is TGTGCCAGCAGCGTAGGGGCAGGGTTCTACGAGCAGTACTTC. It is translated as CASSVGAGFYEQYF. The chain carries TRBV9 and TRBJ2-7; possible D gene TRBD1, 5 bases. V shed 0 bases and J shed 3 bases, with 10 bases lying between them. This CDR3 is 14 amino acids long. Looked up from germline, CDR1 is SGDLS and CDR2 is YYNGEE.

The chain has TRBV2 and TRBJ2-7, with D hard to call. V dropped 6 bases and J dropped 2 bases, with 14 bases sitting between them. The germline CDR1 and CDR2 sequences are SNHLY and FYNNEI. The CDR3 is 14 residues long. CDR3 sequence: CASRDSLPTYEQYF. CDR3 sequence (DNA): TGTGCCAGCAGAGACTCCCTCCCCACCTACGAGCAGTACTTC.

The chain uses TRBV5-4 and TRBJ1-1, with TRBD1 identical over 8 bases. The V and J ends lost 2 bases and 4 bases, in that order; junction bases with no gene match: 4. The CDR3 sequence is 14 residues long. Germline assignment: CDR1 SGHNT and CDR2 YYREEE (reference sequence). CDR3 DNA: TGTGCCAGCAGCTTCGGACAGGGTTTCACTGAAGCTTTCTTT. Its protein product is CASSFGQGFTEAFF.

The rearrangement links TRBV5-1 to TRBJ1-6, with a tentative D call TRBD1 (6 bases). The V and J ends lost 0 bases and 9 bases respectively, with 13 bases between them. In germline, CDR1 is SGHRS, CDR2 YFSETQ. This CDR3 region has 15 residues. The CDR3 here is CASSLATGGSSPLHF. The CDR3 region has the DNA TGCGCCAGCAGCTTGGCGACAGGCGGTTCTTCACCCCTCCACTTT.

The chain combines TRBV7-2 with TRBJ2-7; the D gene is possibly TRBD1 (6 bases). V was cut by 4 bases and J by 6 bases, with 13 bases left in between. Looked up from germline, CDR1 is SGHTA and CDR2 is FQGNSA. There are 13 residues in the CDR3. DNA for the CDR3: TGTGCCAGCAGCTCGGGACATTTAGGCGAGCAGTACTTC. The encoded protein is CASSSGHLGEQYF.

This rearrangement joins TRBV5-1 to TRBJ2-5; D is uncertain. The CDR3 loop spans 13 amino acids. Germline CDR1 is SGHRS and CDR2 is YFSETQ. V was clipped by 0 bases and J by 2 bases, with 5 bases between them. DNA of the CDR3: TGCGCCAGCAGCTTGGCAACACAAGAGACCCAGTACTTC. It yields the protein CASSLATQETQYF.

The chain recombines TRBV27 with TRBJ1-5; 8 positions agree with TRBD1. Trimming removed 1 base from V and 4 bases from J; junction bases left unmatched: 3. Germline CDR1 and CDR2: MNHEY and SMNVEV (reference sequence). CDR3 length equals 15 residues. CDR3 sequence reads: CASSLWGTGNQPQHF. DNA for the CDR3: TGTGCCAGCAGTTTATGGGGGACAGGTAATCAGCCCCAGCATTTT.

This chain links TRBV10-1 with TRBJ2-3, with a weak D call TRBD2 (5 bases). Germline V gene sequence: CDR1 WNHNN, CDR2 SYGVQD (reference sequence). The CDR3 sequence is 14 residues long. V was pared by 8 bases and J by 5 bases, with 17 bases between. CDR3 sequence reads: CASQLEFGEDTQYF. Written as DNA, the CDR3 is TGCGCCAGCCAACTAGAGTTCGGAGAAGATACGCAGTATTTT.

The chain employs TRBV6-6 and TRBJ1-1; D gene unclear. Germline CDR1 is MNHNY and CDR2 is SVGAGI (reference sequence). This CDR3 spans 14 amino acids. V was trimmed by 2 bases and J by 3 bases, leaving 10 bases between them. In nucleotides, the CDR3 is TGTGCCAGCAGTTACCCTGCTAGAGACACTGAAGCTTTCTTT. Translated, it gives CASSYPARDTEAFF.

The rearrangement joins TRBV6-6 to TRBJ1-6; the match to TRBD1 covers 8 bases. This CDR3 comprises 14 residues. CDR1 and CDR2 from the germline V gene are MNHNY and SVGAGI (reference sequence). V trimming: 6 bases; J trimming: 7 bases; junction bases outside the gene matches: 5. The CDR3: CASRRQGTNSPLHF. The CDR3 bases are TGTGCCAGCAGGAGACAGGGGACGAATTCACCCCTCCACTTT.

This clone occurred a few times. The V call is TRBV5-1, the J call TRBJ2-5; tentative D call: TRBD2 (5 bases). The CDR3 spans 13 residues. CDR1 and CDR2 from the germline V gene are SGHRS and YFSETQ. V gave up 0 bases and J gave up 2 bases, with 5 bases separating them. DNA for the CDR3: TGCGCCAGCAGCTTGGGACTACAAGAGACCCAGTACTTC. It encodes CASSLGLQETQYF.

In its sample, this clone was seen once. The chain couples TRBV30 to TRBJ1-2, with D tentatively TRBD1 (5 bases). Per the germline V gene, CDR1 is GTSNPN and CDR2 is SVGIG (reference sequence). This CDR3 spans 12 amino acids. CDR3 bases: TGTGCAAGGGGCAGGTCCGACTATGGCTACACCTTC. Translated, it gives CARGRSDYGYTF. Together with reference TRBV30 and TRBJ1-2, the CDR3 gives the full variable domain: SQTIHQWPATLVQPVGSPLSLECTVEGTSNPNLYWYRQAAGRGLQLLFYSVGIGQISSEVPQNLSASRPQDRQFILSSKKLLLSDSGFYLCARGRSDYGYTFGSGTRLTVV.

In its sample, this clone was seen a few times. The V gene is TRBV7-9, the J gene TRBJ1-2; D might be TRBD1 (6 bases). Germline V gene sequence: CDR1 SEHNR, CDR2 FQNEAQ (reference sequence). The CDR3 is made up of 15 amino acids. V was shortened by 3 bases and J by 4 bases, with 15 bases between the two germline ends. CDR3 in DNA: TGTGCCAGCAGCTTCGACAGGTTCTTGGGCTATGGCTACACCTTC. Residues: CASSFDRFLGYGYTF.

The chain is built from TRBV2 and TRBJ1-2; D ambiguous. Looked up from germline, CDR1 is SNHLY and CDR2 is FYNNEI. V dropped 3 bases and J dropped 0 bases, with 8 bases sitting between them. This CDR3 is built from 14 residues. This chain's CDR3 is CASSEGHTNYGYTF. In DNA form, the CDR3 reads TGTGCCAGCAGTGAGGGCCACACTAACTATGGCTACACCTTC.

This clone was found a few times. The V gene is TRBV28, the J gene TRBJ2-6; 9 bases are shared with TRBD1. V was clipped by 3 bases and J by 4 bases; unmatched bases: 7. This CDR3 comprises 17 residues. Germline CDR1 reads MDHEN; CDR2 reads SYDVKM. The CDR3 coding sequence is TGTGCCAGCAGTTTGGTACAGGGGGCAAGAGGGGCCAACGTCCTGACTTTC. It encodes CASSLVQGARGANVLTF.

This clone occurred once. The V gene is TRBV10-3, the J gene TRBJ2-5, with TRBD2 identical over 8 bases. CDR3 size: 11 residues. V lost 10 bases to trimming and J lost 3 bases; unmatched junction nucleotides: 1. The germline V gene encodes CDR1 ENHRY and CDR2 SYGVKD. CDR3 in DNA: TGTGCCACGGGACTAGAAGAGACCCAGTACTTC. It specifies CATGLEETQYF.

The chain links TRBV4-2 to TRBJ2-7, with 7 positions matching TRBD2. The CDR3 sequence is 20 residues long. V trimming: 0 bases; J trimming: 0 bases; junction bases outside the gene matches: 17. Germline V gene lookup returns CDR1 LGHNA and CDR2 YNFKEQ. This CDR3 reads CASSQEIWSSGPPSSYEQYF. The CDR3 nucleotides are TGTGCCAGCAGCCAAGAGATCTGGTCTAGCGGTCCCCCTAGCTCCTACGAGCAGTACTTC.

This clone was counted between two and nine times. The V and J genes are TRBV7-3 and TRBJ1-6; the match to TRBD1 covers 8 bases. Germline values: CDR1 SGHTA, CDR2 FQGTGA. Unmatched junction bases numbered 7, after V lost 2 bases and J lost 10 bases. The CDR3 length is 15 residues. CDR3 bases: TGTGCCAGCAGCTTAGGCGGGACAGGTTCGTCACCCCTCCACTTT. This gives the protein CASSLGGTGSSPLHF.

The gene calls are TRBV5-1 and TRBJ1-3, with TRBD1 matching 9 bases. This CDR3 spans 17 amino acids. Germline CDR1 is SGHRS and CDR2 is YFSETQ. The J segment lost 5 bases and the V segment lost 4 bases, leaving 13 bases of the junction unmatched. The CDR3 here is CASSPGTGQERRNTIYF. The CDR3 DNA sequence: TGCGCCAGCAGCCCCGGGACAGGGCAAGAGCGAAGAAACACCATATATTTT.

The chain employs TRBV6-5 and TRBJ1-4; D unclear. The germline V gene has CDR1 MNHEY and CDR2 SVGAGI. Trimming removed 5 bases at V and 2 bases at J, with 9 bases between. CDR3 length equals 14 residues. The CDR3 bases are TGTGCCAGCAGTACTTCACGTACTAATGAAAAACTGTTTTTT. Translating gives CASSTSRTNEKLFF.

The chain combines TRBV3-1 (or the pseudogene TRBV3-2) with TRBJ2-6; the match to TRBD2 covers 8 bases. V shed 4 bases and J 4 bases; nucleotides not matched to a gene: 12. The CDR3 length is 18 residues. Germline V lookup: CDR1 LGHDT, CDR2 YNNKEL (reference sequence). In nucleotides, the CDR3 is TGTGCCAGCAGCCCCCGAAGCGGGAGTGTGGCAGGGGCCAACGTCCTGACTTTC. This gives the protein CASSPRSGSVAGANVLTF.

This chain connects TRBV7-8 to TRBJ1-2, with D possibly being TRBD1 (6 bases). Looked up from germline, CDR1 is SGHVS and CDR2 is FQNEAQ. CDR3 length: 14 residues. Trimming took off 8 bases at V and 4 bases at J, with 17 bases between the two ends. The CDR3 here is CASGGGRGSYGYTF. The CDR3 DNA follows: TGTGCCAGCGGGGGGGGGCGTGGTAGCTATGGCTACACCTTC.